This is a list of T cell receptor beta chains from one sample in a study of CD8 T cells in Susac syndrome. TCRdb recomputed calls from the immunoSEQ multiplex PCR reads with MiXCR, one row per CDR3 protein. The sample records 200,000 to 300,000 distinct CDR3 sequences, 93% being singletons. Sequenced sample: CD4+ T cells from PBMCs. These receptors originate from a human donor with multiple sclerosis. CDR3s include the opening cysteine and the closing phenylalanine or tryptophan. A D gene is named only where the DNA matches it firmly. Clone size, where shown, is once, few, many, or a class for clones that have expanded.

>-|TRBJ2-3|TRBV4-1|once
TGCGCCAGCAGCCAAGGGACGGTTAGCACAGATACGCAGTATTTT
CASSQGTVSTDTQYF
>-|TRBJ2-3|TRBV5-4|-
TGTGCCAGCAGCTTGGAGCTAGCGTCAGATACGCAGTATTTT
CASSLELASDTQYF
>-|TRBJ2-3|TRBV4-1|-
TGCGCCAGCAGCCAAAGTCCCGGGCGGGGGACAATCCACACAGATACGCAGTATTTT
CASSQSPGRGTIHTDTQYF
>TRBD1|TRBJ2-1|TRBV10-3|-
TGTGCCATCAGTGGGACAGGGGAGGGTGAGCAGTTCTTC
CAISGTGEGEQFF
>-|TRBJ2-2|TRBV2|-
TGTGCCAGCGTCGTGGGTTTTGGGGCCGGGGAGCTGTTTTTT
CASVVGFGAGELFF
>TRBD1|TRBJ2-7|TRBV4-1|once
TGCGCCAGCAGCCTAACACCTTGGGACAGGGTGGCGCAAGAGCAGTACTTC
CASSLTPWDRVAQEQYF
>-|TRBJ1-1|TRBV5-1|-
TGCGCCAGCAGCTTGGCGTCAGTGGACACTGAAGCTTTCTTT
CASSLASVDTEAFF
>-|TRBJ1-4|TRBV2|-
TGTGCCAGCAGTGAAGTTGAAGGGGAAAGGCTGTTTTTT
CASSEVEGERLFF
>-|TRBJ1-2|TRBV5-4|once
TGTGCCAGCAGCTTCGAAGGGGCTGTCTATGGCTACACCTTC
CASSFEGAVYGYTF
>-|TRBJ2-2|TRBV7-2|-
TGTGCCAGCAGCTTAGCTTCCAGCCCGAACACCGGGGAGCTGTTTTTT
CASSLASSPNTGELFF
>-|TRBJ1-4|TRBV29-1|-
TGCAGCGTTGAAGAGGGTAGGGAAGGTGGAGAAAAACTGTTTTTT
CSVEEGREGGEKLFF
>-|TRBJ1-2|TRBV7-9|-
TGTGCCAGCAGCCGAGAATGGGATGGCTACACCTTC
CASSREWDGYTF
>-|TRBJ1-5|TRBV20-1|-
TGCAGTGCTAGGAAGAATCAGCCCCAGCATTTT
CSARKNQPQHF
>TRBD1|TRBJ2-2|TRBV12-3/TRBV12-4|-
TGTGCCAGCAGCCTTTACAGGGGACCCTCGAACACCGGGGAGCTGTTTTTT
CASSLYRGPSNTGELFF
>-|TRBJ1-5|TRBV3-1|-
TGTGCCAGCAGCCAGGGGCGTTGGAATCAGCCCCAGCATTTT
CASSQGRWNQPQHF
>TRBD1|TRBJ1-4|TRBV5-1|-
TGCGCCAGCAGCCCATATCGACAGGGCGCAACTAATGAAAAACTGTTTTTT
CASSPYRQGATNEKLFF
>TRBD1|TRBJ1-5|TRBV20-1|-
TGCAGTGCTAGCGCGGGGACAGGGGGCAATCAGCCCCAGCATTTT
CSASAGTGGNQPQHF
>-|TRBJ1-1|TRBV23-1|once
TGCGCCAGCAGTCAATCGGTCCCCAGGCGTTCCAACACTGAAGCTTTCTTT
CASSQSVPRRSNTEAFF
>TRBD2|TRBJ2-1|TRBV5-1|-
TGCGCCAGCAGCTTGGCGGGCGGGAGGAACAATGAGCAGTTCTTC
CASSLAGGRNNEQFF
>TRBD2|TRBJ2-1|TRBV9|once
TGTGCCAGCAGCGTAGAGGGGTCTAGCGGACACAATGAGCAGTTCTTC
CASSVEGSSGHNEQFF
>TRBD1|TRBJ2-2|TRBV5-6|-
TGTGCCAGCAGCCGGGACAGGGCGTACGCCACCGGGGAGCTGTTTTTT
CASSRDRAYATGELFF
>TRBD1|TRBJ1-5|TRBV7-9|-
TGTGCCAGCAGCTTAGGGACAGGGCAAAGCAATCAGCCCCAGCATTTT
CASSLGTGQSNQPQHF
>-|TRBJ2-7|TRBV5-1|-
TGCGCCAGCAGCATGAGAGTTTCCGGCGAGCAGTACTTC
CASSMRVSGEQYF
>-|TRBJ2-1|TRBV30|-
TGTGCCTGGAGCTTAGGAGGGGCAAGCTCCTACAATGAGCAGTTCTTC
CAWSLGGASSYNEQFF
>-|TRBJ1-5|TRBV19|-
TGTGCCAGTAAAGGGGGAGGAGGGACGGGTGATCAGCCCCAGCATTTT
CASKGGGGTGDQPQHF
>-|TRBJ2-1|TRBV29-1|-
TGCAGCGTTTCCAAGCCAGGACAGCCTCGGGTCGATGAGCAGTTCTTC
CSVSKPGQPRVDEQFF
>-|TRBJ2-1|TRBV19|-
TGTGCCAGTAGTATAGATGGCCCACCAGCGGGGCAGTTCTTC
CASSIDGPPAGQFF
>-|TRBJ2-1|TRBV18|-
TGTGCCAGCTCACCCGATGGGCCAGGGATGGGCAACAATGAGCAGTTCTTC
CASSPDGPGMGNNEQFF
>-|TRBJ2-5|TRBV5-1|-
TGCGCCAGCAGCTTGGGGACTAACCAGGCGACCCAGTACTTC
CASSLGTNQATQYF
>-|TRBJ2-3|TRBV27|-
TGTGCCAGCAGTTCCACCACGGACACTTTGAGCACAGATACGCAGTATTTT
CASSSTTDTLSTDTQYF
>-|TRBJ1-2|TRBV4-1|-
TGCGCCAGCAGCCGGCAGACAGATTCCTATGGCTACACCTTC
CASSRQTDSYGYTF
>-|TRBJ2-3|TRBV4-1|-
TGCGCCAGCAGCCAAGTTGGAGGGGGCATTGATACGCAGTATTTT
CASSQVGGGIDTQYF
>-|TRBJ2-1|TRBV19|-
TGTGCCAGTAGCTGGCGGCGGGGTGAGCAGTTCTTC
CASSWRRGEQFF
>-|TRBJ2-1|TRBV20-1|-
TGCAGTGCTAGAGTTCCCCCACTATACAATGAGCAGTTCTTC
CSARVPPLYNEQFF
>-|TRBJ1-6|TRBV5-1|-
TGCGCCAGCAGCTTTCGGGGTCGGGACCGGTCACCCCTCCACTTT
CASSFRGRDRSPLHF
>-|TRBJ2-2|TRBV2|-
TGTGCCAGCAGTGAAGCGCCGTGGAGGGGCGACACCGGGGAGCTGTTTTTT
CASSEAPWRGDTGELFF
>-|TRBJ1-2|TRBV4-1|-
TGCGCCAGCAGCCAAGAATGGGGCAGGGCCCCTTCTAACTATGGCTACACCTTC
CASSQEWGRAPSNYGYTF
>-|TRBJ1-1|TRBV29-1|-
TGCAGCGTTGATGAGGGACGGACTGAAGCTTTCTTT
CSVDEGRTEAFF